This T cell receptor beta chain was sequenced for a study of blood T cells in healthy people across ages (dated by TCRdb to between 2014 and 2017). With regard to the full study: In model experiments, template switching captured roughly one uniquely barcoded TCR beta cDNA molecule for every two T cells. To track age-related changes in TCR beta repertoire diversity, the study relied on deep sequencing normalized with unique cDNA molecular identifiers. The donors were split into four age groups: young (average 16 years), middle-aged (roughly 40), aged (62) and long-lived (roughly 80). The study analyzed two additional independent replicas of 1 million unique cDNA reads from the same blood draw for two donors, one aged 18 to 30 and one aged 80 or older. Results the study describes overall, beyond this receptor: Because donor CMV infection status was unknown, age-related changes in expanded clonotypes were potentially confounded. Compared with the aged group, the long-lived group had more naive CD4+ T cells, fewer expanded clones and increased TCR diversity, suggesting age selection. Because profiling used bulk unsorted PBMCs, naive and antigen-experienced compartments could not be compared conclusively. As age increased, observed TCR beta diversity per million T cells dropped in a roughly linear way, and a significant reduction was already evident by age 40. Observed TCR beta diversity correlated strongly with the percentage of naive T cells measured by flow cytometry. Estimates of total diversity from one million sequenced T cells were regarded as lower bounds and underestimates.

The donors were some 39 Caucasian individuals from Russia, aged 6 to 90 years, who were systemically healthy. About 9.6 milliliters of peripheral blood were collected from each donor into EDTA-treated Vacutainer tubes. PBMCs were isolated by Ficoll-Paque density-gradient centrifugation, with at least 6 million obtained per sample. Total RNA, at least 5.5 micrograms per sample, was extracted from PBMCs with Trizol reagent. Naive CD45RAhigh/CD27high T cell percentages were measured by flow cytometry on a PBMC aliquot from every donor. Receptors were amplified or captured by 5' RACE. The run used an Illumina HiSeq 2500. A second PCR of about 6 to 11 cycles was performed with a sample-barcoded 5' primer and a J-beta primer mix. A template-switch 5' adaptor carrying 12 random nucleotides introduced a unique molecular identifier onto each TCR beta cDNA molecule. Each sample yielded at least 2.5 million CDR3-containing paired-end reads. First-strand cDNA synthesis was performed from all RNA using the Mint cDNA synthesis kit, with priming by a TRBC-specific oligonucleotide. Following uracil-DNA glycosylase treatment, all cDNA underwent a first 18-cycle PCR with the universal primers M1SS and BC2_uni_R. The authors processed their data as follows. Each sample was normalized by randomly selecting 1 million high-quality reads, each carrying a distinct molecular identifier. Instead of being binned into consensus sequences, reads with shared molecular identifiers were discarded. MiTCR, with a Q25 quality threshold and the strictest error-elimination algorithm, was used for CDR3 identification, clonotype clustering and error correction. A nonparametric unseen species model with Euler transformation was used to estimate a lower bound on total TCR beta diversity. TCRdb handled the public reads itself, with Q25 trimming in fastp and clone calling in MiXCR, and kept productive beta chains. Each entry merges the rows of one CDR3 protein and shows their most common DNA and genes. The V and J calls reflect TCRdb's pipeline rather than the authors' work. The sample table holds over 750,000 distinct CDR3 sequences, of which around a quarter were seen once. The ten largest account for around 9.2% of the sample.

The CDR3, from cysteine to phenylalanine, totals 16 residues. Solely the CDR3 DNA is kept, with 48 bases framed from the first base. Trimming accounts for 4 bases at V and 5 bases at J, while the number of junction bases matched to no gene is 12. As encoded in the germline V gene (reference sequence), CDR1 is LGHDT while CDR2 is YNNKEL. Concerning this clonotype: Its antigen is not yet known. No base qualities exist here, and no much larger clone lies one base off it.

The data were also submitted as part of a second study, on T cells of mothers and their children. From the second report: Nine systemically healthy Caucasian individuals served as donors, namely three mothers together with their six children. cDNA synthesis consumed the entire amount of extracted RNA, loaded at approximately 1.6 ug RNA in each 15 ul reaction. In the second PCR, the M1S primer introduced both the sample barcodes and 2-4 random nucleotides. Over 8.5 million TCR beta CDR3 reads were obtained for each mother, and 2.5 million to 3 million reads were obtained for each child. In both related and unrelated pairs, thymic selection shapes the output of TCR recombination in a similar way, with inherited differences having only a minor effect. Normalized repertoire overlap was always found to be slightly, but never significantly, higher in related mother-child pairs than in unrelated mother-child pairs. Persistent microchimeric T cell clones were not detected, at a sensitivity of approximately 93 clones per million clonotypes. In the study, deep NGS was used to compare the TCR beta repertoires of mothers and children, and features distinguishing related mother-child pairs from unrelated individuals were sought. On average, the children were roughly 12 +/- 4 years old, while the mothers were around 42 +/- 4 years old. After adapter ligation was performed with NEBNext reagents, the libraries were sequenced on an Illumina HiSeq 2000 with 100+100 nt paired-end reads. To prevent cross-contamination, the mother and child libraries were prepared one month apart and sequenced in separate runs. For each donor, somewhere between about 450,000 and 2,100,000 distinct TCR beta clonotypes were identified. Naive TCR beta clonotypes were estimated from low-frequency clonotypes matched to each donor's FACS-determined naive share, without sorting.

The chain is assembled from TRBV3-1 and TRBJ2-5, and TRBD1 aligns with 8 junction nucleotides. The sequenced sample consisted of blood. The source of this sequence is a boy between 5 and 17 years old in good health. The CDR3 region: CASSPPRTGSGETQYF. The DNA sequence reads TGTGCCAGCAGCCCCCCGAGGACAGGGTCCGGGGAGACCCAGTACTTC.